This T cell receptor (beta chain) was sequenced in a study of cytomegalovirus exposure and HLA in healthy donors (dated by TCRdb to the late 2010s). A note on the overall study: An earlier analysis of approximately 640 of the donors reported approximately 270 Gb of sequence data and about 100 million unique TCR beta sequences from 190 million or so T cells. An early release that covered 500 to 800 HLA-typed donors contained 300 to 350 gigabases of sequencing data and 80 million or so unique TCR sequences. Among the roughly 400 genotyped donors, approximately 76% belonged to the genetic ancestry cluster associated with self-reported Caucasian donors. The aim of the study was to test whether cataloging public T cell receptors could identify signatures of past pathogen exposure. The study profiled the T cell repertoires of 500 to 800 subjects by immunosequencing and related them to cytomegalovirus serostatus. A separate validation cohort of 100 to 150 different subjects was used in addition to the roughly 720-subject first cohort. To predict cytomegalovirus infection status, the study combined high-throughput TCR immunosequencing, statistical association of individual TCRs with disease status, and machine learning. In a later analysis, previously published TCR beta repertoires from some 640 donors were re-analyzed and high-resolution HLA genotyping was added so that TCR occurrence patterns could be studied. Rather than drawing on any new phenotypic data, the later analysis identified candidate immune exposures from TCR beta sequences and the way those sequences occurred across donors. In an earlier analysis of a few hundred of the donors, high-throughput TCR beta sequencing was used to judge whether each TCR beta V gene segment behaved as functional or pseudogenic. Donor age, sex, ethnicity and CMV serostatus were compiled together with the repertoire data. In a later genetic analysis, genome-wide SNP genotypes for about 65% of the roughly 670 donors were used, and that subset was treated as a discovery cohort. All discovery cohort repertoires had been generated on a single sequencing platform. Class I and class II HLA loci were covered by the typing at four-digit resolution. The number of typed donors differed by locus: about 620-640 for A, B, C, DRB1 and DQB1; approximately 520 for DQA1; some 610 for DPA1; and roughly 470 for DPB1. Several DR-DQ haplotypes were treated as single units for association and clustering because of strong linkage in the cohort. On average, roughly 200,000 unique TCR beta nucleotide sequences were sequenced per donor among 300 to 500 genotyped donors of the cohort, with approximately 18% of those sequences being non-productive. The paper as a whole reports these results and caveats: Three of the identified cytomegalovirus-associated TCR beta chains were confirmed in vitro to be specific for cytomegalovirus antigens. Most TCR sequences were observed very rarely across donors, whereas some public TCRs were present in many individuals. According to a later genetic analysis, donors in an Asian-associated ancestry cluster had fewer N-insertions in productive TCRs than the approximately 690-donor mean. In a later analysis, several top co-occurrence clusters were reported to appear linked to parvovirus B19, influenza, CMV and Epstein-Barr virus. A later analysis found that most CMV-associated TCR beta chains appeared HLA-restricted, with HLA associations seemingly driven largely by CMV exposure. A later analysis associated approximately 17,000 TCR beta sequences with specific HLA alleles at a false discovery rate of 0.05. Correlated functional status among segregating V segments might reflect linkage disequilibrium, but an unknown experimental factor could not be ruled out. In the study, some 160 TCR beta chains were listed as associated with cytomegalovirus. The cohort was sequenced for TCR beta chains only, and without alpha or paired-chain data the features that could be detected were limited. In a later genetic analysis, a missense DCLRE1C variant was associated with V-gene and J-gene trimming of TCR beta chains, and the association was replicated in an independent cohort. Because the 87-base-pair reads could not distinguish some IMGT-functional V segments, including TRBV6-2 and TRBV6-3, those segments were excluded. It was suggested by the authors that the approach could potentially be generalized to other disease states and immunological phenotypes. When HLA alleles, especially DR and DQ, strongly co-occurred, attributing TCR associations to individual alleles was difficult. Because HLA typing was missing for some donors at each locus, association tests included only the typed subset. A later analysis found that TCR association rates varied across HLA loci, with DRB1 alleles showing the most associated TCRs and HLA-C alleles the fewest. Compared with equally common non-associated chains, HLA-associated TCR beta chains in a later analysis were more clonally expanded and had lower generation probabilities. A further reported finding was that TCR beta sequences accurately predicted the HLA-A and HLA-B alleles for most subjects in the first cohort. Sequencing depth was assumed to be roughly uniform across donors in the presence/absence analyses, though that assumption may not hold. Cytomegalovirus status was reported to be diagnosed by the classifier with high specificity and sensitivity in both the original and validation cohorts. Because counts were too low, seventeen rarely observed V segments, including chromosome 9 orphons, were left out of the earlier analysis of over 550 of the donors. Broadly in line with IMGT annotations, most TCR beta V segments showed up in productive rearrangements about 87% or about 30% of the time in an earlier analysis of under 700 of the donors. CMV serostatus was the only immune exposure information available for the cohort. The sequencing pipeline was judged likely to have produced a cluster of highly shared sequence variants as a technical artifact.

CDR1 MNHEY and CDR2 SMNVEV are derived from the germline V gene (reference sequence). The CDR3 has 14 amino acids, counting the end cysteine and phenylalanine. Only CDR3 DNA remains: 42 bases, in frame from the first base. V is shortened by 4 bases, J by 6 bases, and the region joining them spans 12 bases. The cohort consisted of approximately 690 healthy bone marrow donors. All cohort members were sampled while nominally healthy, although unrecorded immune exposures were likely present. The donor was CMV seropositive and was included in the group of approximately 300 seropositive cohort members. Each donor provided a peripheral blood sample, and peripheral blood mononuclear cells were used for TCR beta sequencing. Genomic DNA was extracted from the blood cell samples with the Qiagen DNeasy Blood Extraction Kit. About this clone itself: There is no known antigen for this receptor. Base qualities were left out, and no much larger clone turns up one base away.

Receptors were amplified or captured by the immunoSEQ multiplex PCR assay. The multiplex PCR relied on a mix of 60 forward primers for TCR Vbeta segments and 13 reverse primers for TCR Jbeta segments. The CDR3 region of rearranged TCR beta genes was amplified from genomic DNA by a multiplex PCR assay. The amplified TCR beta libraries were sequenced on the Illumina HiSeq System as 87-base-pair reads. Turning to the authors' computational methods: A later analysis tallied around 87 million unique TCR beta chains across the 700 or so repertoires, and some 12 million of those chains were shared by two or more donors. Raw reads were error-corrected and collapsed into unique sequences with a nearest-neighbor algorithm that merged closely related sequences to remove PCR and sequencing errors. To assign V, D and J gene segments, CDR3 sequences were aligned to IMGT reference sequences. Each retained sequence needed at least a six-nucleotide match to both a V gene segment and a J gene segment. A rearrangement counted as productive if the CDR3 had no stop codons and remained in frame with V and J, and every other rearrangement counted as non-productive. CDR3 was defined by IMGT convention, running from the second conserved V-encoded cysteine to the conserved J-encoded phenylalanine. Sequences without an unambiguous match to a single V gene segment were excluded from the earlier analysis of 587 of the donors. An earlier analysis of under 750 of the donors called V segments functional above 56.7% productive rearrangements and segregating when the between-donor standard deviation exceeded 5%. A statistical classification framework was developed to diagnose cytomegalovirus status using the catalog of TCR beta chain sequences. A later analysis assigned V and J genes by comparing TCR nucleotide sequences with IMGT/GENE-DB human TR gene sequences. A later analysis assigned CDR3 sequences and most-parsimonious VDJ recombination scenarios with the TCRdist pipeline. In a later analysis, each TCR beta chain was defined by its CDR3 amino acid sequence together with its V-gene family, and reads without a unique V-gene family were excluded. As a way to deal with suspected cross-contamination and a sequencing artifact, a later analysis dropped 592 nucleotide sequences that were highly shared and had low generation probability. For each public chain, a later analysis derived a clonal expansion index from normalized ranks of inferred template counts within each repertoire. In a later analysis, generation probabilities were computed with a VDJ recombination model fitted to out-of-frame rearrangements, and the resulting probabilities were checked against IGoR. In a later analysis, TCR-TCR, TCR-HLA and TCR-CMV co-occurrence was scored with hypergeometric tests, and a repertoire-size bias correction was applied to TCR pairs. To estimate false discovery rates, a later analysis permuted the HLA or CMV assignments 20 times. In a later analysis, co-occurring TCRs were grouped with DBSCAN, and TCRdist sequence similarity was added when clustering was performed within HLA-allele-positive subsets. Repertoires with fewer than 30,000 or more than 120,000 public chains were left out of co-occurrence clustering, as were a few repertoires with anomalous nucleotide sharing. This immuneACCESS table, as held by TCRdb, lists in-frame sequences with V and J called but not all clones. Of the missing ones, under half trace to an unresolved V gene in checked studies; the others have no known cause. The DNA gave D and trimming, while V, J and clone size come from that table. The sample table shows 150,000 to 200,000 clones, and roughly four fifths are seen once. Nearly 8.5% of the sample goes to the ten largest clones.

Sequences were obtained from PBMCs. The chain links TRBV27 with TRBJ2-2, with the D gene uncertain. The TCR originated in a male donor in good health and CMV-seropositive. The CDR3 is CASSSRGVAGELFF. The DNA sequence is TGTGCCAGCAGTTCCCGAGGAGTAGCCGGGGAGCTGTTTTTT.